The source of this T cell receptor (beta chain) is a study of T cell changes during pregnancy in multiple sclerosis. Measured with immunoSEQ multiplex PCR; TCRdb has only the in-frame clones, and not every one. The sample holds about 18,000 clones, about 84% seen once. From germline, CDR1 is LNHDA and CDR2 SQIVND (reference sequence). V was trimmed by 2 bases and J by 4 bases, leaving 6 bases between them. The CDR3 has 13 residues. This chain links TRBV19 with TRBJ2-1; D is unclear. The sequence was collected from a female donor with multiple sclerosis, enrolled in a pregnancy study. Source: CD8+ T cells from peripheral blood mononuclear cells, taken after pregnancy. The CDR3 sequence is CASSITGYNEQFF. For the CDR3, the DNA is TGTGCCAGTAGTATAACGGGTTACAATGAGCAGTTCTTC.